This TCR beta chain was recorded in a study of cytomegalovirus exposure and HLA in healthy donors (dated 2017 in TCRdb). Background on the whole study: In an earlier analysis of roughly 590 of the donors, 250 to 350 Gb of sequence data and 117 million unique TCR beta sequences from 180 million or so T cells were reported. Roughly 300 gigabases of sequencing data and about 92 million unique TCR sequences made up an early release that covered under 750 HLA-typed donors. Among the 398 genotyped donors, about 85% belonged to the genetic ancestry cluster associated with self-reported Caucasian donors. The aim of the study was to test whether cataloging public T cell receptors could identify signatures of past pathogen exposure. The T cell repertoires of some 670 subjects were profiled by immunosequencing and related to cytomegalovirus serostatus. Besides the first cohort of roughly 700 subjects, a separate validation cohort made up of 120 different subjects was used. To predict cytomegalovirus infection status, the study brought together high-throughput TCR immunosequencing, statistical association of individual TCRs with disease status, and machine learning. A later analysis re-examined previously published TCR beta repertoires from hundreds of donors and added high-resolution HLA genotyping to investigate patterns of TCR occurrence. Rather than drawing on any new phenotypic data, the later analysis identified candidate immune exposures from TCR beta sequences and the way those sequences occurred across donors. In an earlier analysis of roughly 540 of the donors, high-throughput TCR beta sequencing was used to judge whether each TCR beta V gene segment behaved as functional or pseudogenic. Alongside the repertoire data, information on donor age, sex, ethnicity and CMV serostatus was compiled. In a later genetic analysis, genome-wide SNP genotypes for about three fifths of the 666 donors were used, and that subset was treated as a discovery cohort. All discovery cohort repertoires had been generated on a single sequencing platform. Class I and class II HLA loci were covered by the typing at four-digit resolution. Typing coverage differed by locus: A, B, C, DRB1 and DQB1 were typed in about 629-640 donors, DQA1 in 500 to 550, DPA1 in 600 to 610, and DPB1 in about 450. Several DR-DQ haplotypes were treated as single units for association and clustering because of strong linkage in the cohort. Among 300 to 450 genotyped donors of the cohort, an average of about 240,000 unique TCR beta nucleotide sequences were sequenced per donor, roughly a sixth of them non-productive. Study-level results and caveats: The only immune exposure information available for the cohort was CMV serostatus. At a false discovery rate of 0.05, a later analysis linked 15,000 to 20,000 TCR beta sequences to specific HLA alleles. In both the original and validation cohorts, the classifier was reported to diagnose cytomegalovirus status with high specificity and sensitivity. Across donors, most TCR sequences were observed very rarely, whereas some public TCRs were present in many individuals. Because counts were too low, seventeen rarely observed V segments, including chromosome 9 orphons, were excluded from the earlier analysis of fewer than 650 of the donors. In a later analysis, TCR association rates were found to vary across HLA loci, with the most associated TCRs seen for DRB1 alleles and the fewest for HLA-C alleles. In an earlier analysis of fewer than 700 of the donors, most TCR beta V segments appeared in productive rearrangements about 87% or about 30% of the time, broadly matching IMGT annotations. Because some donors lacked HLA typing at each locus, the association tests relied only on the typed subset. A few of the identified cytomegalovirus-associated TCR beta chains were confirmed in vitro to be specific for cytomegalovirus antigens. In this cohort, only TCR beta chains were sequenced, and detectable features were limited by the absence of alpha or paired-chain data. The authors suggested that the approach could potentially be extended to other disease states and immunological phenotypes. In a later analysis, most CMV-associated TCR beta chains were found to appear HLA-restricted, with HLA associations seemingly driven largely by CMV exposure. In a later genetic analysis, fewer N-insertions in productive TCRs were reported among donors in an Asian-associated ancestry cluster than the roughly 700-donor mean. Some IMGT-functional V segments, including TRBV6-2 and TRBV6-3, could not be distinguished by the 87-base-pair reads and were therefore excluded. The sequencing pipeline was judged likely to have produced a cluster of highly shared sequence variants as a technical artifact. A later analysis reported that several top co-occurrence clusters appeared linked to parvovirus B19, influenza, CMV and Epstein-Barr virus. Roughly uniform sequencing depth across donors was assumed in presence/absence analyses, although this assumption may not hold. A further reported finding was that TCR beta sequences accurately predicted the HLA-A and HLA-B alleles for most subjects in the first cohort. Linkage disequilibrium might explain the correlated functional status among segregating V segments, but an unknown experimental factor could not be ruled out. In a later analysis, HLA-associated TCR beta chains showed more clonal expansion and lower generation probabilities than non-associated chains that were equally common. The study gave a list of 150 to 200 TCR beta chains associated with cytomegalovirus. A later genetic analysis associated a missense DCLRE1C variant with V-gene and J-gene trimming of TCR beta chains, and an independent cohort replicated the association. Strong co-occurrence of HLA alleles, especially DR and DQ, made assigning TCR associations to individual alleles difficult.

The cohort comprised 666 healthy bone marrow donors. At the time of sampling, every cohort member was nominally healthy, though immune exposures that went unrecorded were likely present. The donor was CMV seronegative and belonged to the group of more than 300 seronegative cohort members. A peripheral blood sample was provided by each donor, and peripheral blood mononuclear cells were used for TCR beta sequencing. The Qiagen DNeasy Blood Extraction Kit was used to extract genomic DNA from the blood cell samples. A note on this clone: Its cognate antigen has yet to be identified.

The library was built by means of the immunoSEQ multiplex PCR assay. The multiplex PCR relied on a mix of 60 forward primers for TCR Vbeta segments and 13 reverse primers for TCR Jbeta segments. Amplification of the CDR3 region of rearranged TCR beta genes was performed with a multiplex PCR assay on genomic DNA. The amplified TCR beta libraries were sequenced on the Illumina HiSeq System as 87-base-pair reads. Per the source publication's procedure: In a later analysis, about 80 million unique TCR beta chains were counted across the approximately 640 repertoires, and about 10 million of these chains were shared by at least two donors. Raw reads were error-corrected and collapsed into unique sequences by a nearest-neighbor algorithm in which closely related sequences were merged to remove PCR and sequencing errors. To assign V, D and J gene segments, CDR3 sequences were aligned to IMGT reference sequences. Each retained sequence needed at least a six-nucleotide match to both a V gene segment and a J gene segment. A rearrangement counted as productive if the CDR3 had no stop codons and remained in frame with V and J, and every other rearrangement counted as non-productive. CDR3 was defined according to IMGT convention as the region running from the second conserved V-encoded cysteine to the conserved J-encoded phenylalanine. Sequences without an unambiguous match to a single V gene segment were excluded from the earlier analysis of approximately 560 of the donors. In an earlier analysis of several hundred of the donors, V segments were called functional above 56.7% productive rearrangements and were called segregating when the between-donor standard deviation exceeded 5%. To diagnose cytomegalovirus status from the catalog of TCR beta chain sequences, a statistical classification framework was built. In a later analysis, TCR nucleotide sequences were compared against IMGT/GENE-DB human TR gene sequences so that V and J genes could be assigned. Using the TCRdist pipeline, a later analysis assigned CDR3 sequences along with most-parsimonious VDJ recombination scenarios. In a later analysis, each TCR beta chain was defined by its CDR3 amino acid sequence together with its V-gene family, and reads without a unique V-gene family were excluded. As a way to deal with suspected cross-contamination and a sequencing artifact, a later analysis dropped approximately 570 nucleotide sequences that were highly shared and had low generation probability. A later analysis calculated a clonal expansion index for each public chain from normalized within-repertoire ranks of inferred template counts. In a later analysis, generation probabilities were computed with a VDJ recombination model fitted to out-of-frame rearrangements, and the resulting probabilities were checked against IGoR. In a later analysis, hypergeometric tests were used to score TCR-TCR, TCR-HLA and TCR-CMV co-occurrence, with a repertoire-size bias correction applied to TCR pairs. False discovery rates were estimated in a later analysis by permuting HLA or CMV assignments 20 times. A later analysis grouped co-occurring TCRs with DBSCAN, adding TCRdist sequence similarity when clustering within HLA-allele-positive subsets. Repertoires with fewer than 30,000 or more than 120,000 public chains, plus five repertoires with anomalous nucleotide sharing, were excluded from co-occurrence clustering. The table comes from immuneACCESS by way of TCRdb, which keeps in-frame sequences with V and J called. Part of the clones is missing from these tables; in studies checked, under half for an unresolved V gene and the rest for unknown reasons. V, J and clone size are those of that table, while D and trimming were read from the DNA. This sample's listing comprises about 130,000 clones. The ten most abundant clones make up 1.5% to 2% of the sample.

V is reduced by 7 bases and J by 0 bases, leaving a spacing of 14 bases between them. In the germline V gene, CDR1 corresponds to SNHLY and CDR2 to FYNNEI. From the cysteine through the phenylalanine, the CDR3 covers 15 amino acids. The only DNA kept is the CDR3, 45 bases in frame from the first base. Recombination joined TRBV2 with TRBJ2-3; TRBD1 could be the D gene, as 6 bases match. The sample taken for sequencing was PBMCs. This receptor was taken from a man between 18 and 29 years old in good health and CMV-seronegative. The nucleotide sequence reads as follows: TGTGCCAGCATCGAACAGGGACCTAGCACAGATACGCAGTATTTT. The translation is CASIEQGPSTDTQYF.